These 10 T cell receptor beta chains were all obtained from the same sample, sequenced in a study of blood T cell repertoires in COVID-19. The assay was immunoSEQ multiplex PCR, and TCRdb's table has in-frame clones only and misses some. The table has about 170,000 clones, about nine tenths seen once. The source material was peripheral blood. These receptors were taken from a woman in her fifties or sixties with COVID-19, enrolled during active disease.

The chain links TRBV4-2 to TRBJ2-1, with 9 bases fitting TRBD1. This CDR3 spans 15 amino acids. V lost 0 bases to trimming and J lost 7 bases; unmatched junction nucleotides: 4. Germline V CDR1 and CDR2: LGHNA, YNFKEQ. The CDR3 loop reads CASSQDNRGRNEQFF. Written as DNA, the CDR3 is TGTGCCAGCAGCCAAGATAACAGGGGGCGTAATGAGCAGTTCTTC.

DNA for the CDR3: TGTGCCAGCAGCGTAGTAGATGGTCAGGGCGCGCAAGGAAACACCATATATTTT. Amino acids: CASSVVDGQGAQGNTIYF. The V and J genes are TRBV9 and TRBJ1-3, with D perhaps matching TRBD1 (5 bases). Between the trimmed V and J ends, which lost 0 bases and 4 bases, there was a span of 20 bases. The CDR3 runs 18 residues. Germline V gene lookup returns CDR1 SGDLS and CDR2 YYNGEE.

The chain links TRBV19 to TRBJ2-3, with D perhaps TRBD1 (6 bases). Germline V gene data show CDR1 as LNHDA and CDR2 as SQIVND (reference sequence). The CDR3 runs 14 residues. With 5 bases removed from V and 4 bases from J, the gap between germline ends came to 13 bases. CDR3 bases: TGTGCCAGTAGTCTGGGGGCGATGGCAGATACGCAGTATTTT. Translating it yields CASSLGAMADTQYF.

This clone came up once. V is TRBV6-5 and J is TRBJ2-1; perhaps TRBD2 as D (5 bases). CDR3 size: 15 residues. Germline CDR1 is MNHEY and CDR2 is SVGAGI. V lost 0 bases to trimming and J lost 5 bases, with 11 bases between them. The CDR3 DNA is TGTGCCAGCAGTTACTCGAGAGGACTTCACAATGAGCAGTTCTTC. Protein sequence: CASSYSRGLHNEQFF.

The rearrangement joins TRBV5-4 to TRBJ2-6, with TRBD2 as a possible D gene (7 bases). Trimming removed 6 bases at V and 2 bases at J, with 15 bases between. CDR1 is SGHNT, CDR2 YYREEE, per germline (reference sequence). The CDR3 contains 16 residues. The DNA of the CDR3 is TGTGCCAGCAAACTAGGGGGGGCCCCTGGGGCCAACGTCCTGACTTTC. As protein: CASKLGGAPGANVLTF.

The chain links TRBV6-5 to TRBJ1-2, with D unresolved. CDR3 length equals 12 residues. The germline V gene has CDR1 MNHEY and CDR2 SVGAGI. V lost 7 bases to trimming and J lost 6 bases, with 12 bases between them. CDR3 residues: CASTNEGHGYTF. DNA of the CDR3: TGTGCCAGCACAAACGAGGGCCATGGCTACACCTTC.

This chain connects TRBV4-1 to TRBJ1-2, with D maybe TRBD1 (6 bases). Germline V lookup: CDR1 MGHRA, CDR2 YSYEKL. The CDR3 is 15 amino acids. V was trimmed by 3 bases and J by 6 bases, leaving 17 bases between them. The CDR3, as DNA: TGCGCCAGCAGCCACAACAGGGAAATAGGGCATGGCTACACCTTC. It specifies CASSHNREIGHGYTF.

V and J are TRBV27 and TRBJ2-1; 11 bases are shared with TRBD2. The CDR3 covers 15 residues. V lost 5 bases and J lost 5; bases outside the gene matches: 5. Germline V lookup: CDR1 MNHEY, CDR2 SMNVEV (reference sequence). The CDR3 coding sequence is TGTGCCAGCAGTCACGGGACTAGCGGTAACAATGAGCAGTTCTTC. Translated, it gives CASSHGTSGNNEQFF.

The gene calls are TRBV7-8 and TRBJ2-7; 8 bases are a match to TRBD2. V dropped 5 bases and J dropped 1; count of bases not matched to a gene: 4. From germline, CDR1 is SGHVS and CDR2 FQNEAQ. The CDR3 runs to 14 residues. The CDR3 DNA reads TGTGCCAGCAGCATCAGCGGGAGATCCTACGAGCAGTACTTC. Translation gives CASSISGRSYEQYF.

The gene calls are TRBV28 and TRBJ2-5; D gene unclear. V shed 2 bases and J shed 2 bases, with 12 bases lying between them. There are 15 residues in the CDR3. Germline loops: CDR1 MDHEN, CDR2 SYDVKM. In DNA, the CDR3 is TGTGCCAGCAGTTTAACGTTGCAGGCTCAAGAGACCCAGTACTTC. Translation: CASSLTLQAQETQYF.